This T cell receptor beta chain is drawn from a study of T cell responses to AZD1222 COVID-19 vaccine. The CDR3 is 14 residues long. CDR1 and CDR2 from the germline V gene are SGHTA and FQGNSA. Trimming pared 4 bases from V and 7 bases from J, leaving 16 bases between. Comment on this clone: Its antigen remains unidentified.

This table comes from immunoSEQ multiplex PCR, and its TCRdb copy is limited to in-frame clones, with some not included. Of some 170,000 clones in the sample, 85% to 90% were seen once. Study results and limitations: Of the AZD1222 recipients, only 6 or 7 were seropositive at baseline.

This clonotype was sampled from an adult who received the MenACWY meningococcal vaccine as a control. V gene TRBV7-2 combines with J gene TRBJ1-2; D remains unclear. The sample was peripheral blood, taken 28 days after the second dose of the MenACWY control vaccine. This chain's CDR3 is CASSSGSFWGGYTF. CDR3 DNA sequence: TGTGCCAGCAGCTCTGGGTCTTTCTGGGGTGGCTACACCTTC.